Listed here is a single T cell receptor (beta chain). What this receptor recognizes is not known. Base qualities were left out, and no much larger clone turns up one base away. These data come from a study of OX40 agonist ivuxolimab in advanced cancers. Turning to the overall study: Ivuxolimab was a fully human IgG2 agonistic monoclonal antibody targeting the costimulatory receptor OX40 (CD134). Intravenous ivuxolimab was administered to patients every 2 weeks at six dose levels: 0.01, 0.1, 0.3, 1.5, 3 and 10 mg/kg. Of the roughly 52 dose-escalation patients, hepatocellular carcinoma was present in some 19, melanoma in approximately 15, renal cell carcinoma in 9 and head and neck cancer in 9. In the dose-escalation cohort, 65% to 85% of patients were male, and the mean age was 60 years with a range of 23 to 79. Prior anti-PD-1, anti-PD-L1 or anti-CTLA-4 therapy was permitted, and checkpoint inhibitors had been received by about 37% of dose-escalation patients. Three dose-escalation patients achieved partial responses, one with hepatocellular carcinoma and two with cutaneous melanoma. The purpose of peripheral TCRbeta sequencing was to test whether ivuxolimab changed TCR sequence diversity and led to clonal T-cell expansion. The paper reports the monotherapy dose-escalation portion (N = 52 patients) of the phase I ivuxolimab trial. Broad study findings and their caveats: Which antigens the clonally expanded peripheral T cells were specific for was not determined. Low levels of normalized T-cell clonal expansion were also shown by some nonresponding patients. In the 0.1-3.0 mg/kg groups, partial responders were among the patients with the lowest normalized peripheral clonal expansion, particularly in CD8+ T cells. At doses of 0.1 to 3.0 mg/kg, clonal expansion of both CD4+ and CD8+ T cells in blood was seen between baseline and week 6. After ivuxolimab, more expanded clones were found on average in CD8+ T cells than in CD4+ T cells.

The trial excluded patients who had a history of autoimmune disease or who were on systemic immunosuppression. In every dose cohort, peripheral blood was drawn for TCR sequencing at baseline, cycle 4 day 1, and cycle 7 day 1. The samples were taken from a phase I, first-in-human, multicenter, open-label dose-escalation trial of ivuxolimab. Adults with locally advanced or metastatic head and neck squamous cell, hepatocellular, melanoma or renal cell carcinoma were enrolled in the trial. Before TCR sequencing, CD4+ T cells and CD8+ T cells were sorted from peripheral blood as separate populations. Trimming costs V 5 bases and J 7 bases, and their ends lie 11 bases apart. CDR1 is given as SNHLY and CDR2 as FYNNEI, both from the germline V gene. From the cysteine up to the phenylalanine, the CDR3 has a length of 13 residues. Just CDR3 DNA is preserved here, 39 bases in frame from base 1. To sequence the TCRbeta CDR3 region, genomic DNA was isolated from the sorted cells. TCRbeta CDR3 regions were sequenced using the immunoSEQ Assay. The clones in this table, taken by TCRdb from immuneACCESS, are in-frame only. Not every clone is retained; where verified, under half of the shortfall comes from an unresolved V gene, and the cause of the rest is unknown. For this sample there are about 72,000 clones; 88% appear just once. The ten largest clones take up about 1% of the sample.

This clonotype was obtained from an adult with an advanced solid tumor such as melanoma, head and neck, liver or kidney cancer. This chain joins TRBV2 to TRBJ2-2, and TRBD1 may be the D gene, going by 8 matching bases. The source was CD4+ or CD8+ T cells sorted from blood, collected in a trial of the OX40 agonist ivuxolimab. The CDR3 region has the sequence CASSTGGVGELFF. The DNA sequence reads TGTGCCAGCAGTACAGGGGGGGTCGGGGAGCTGTTTTTT.